A single TCR beta chain is shown here with its context. Profiled with immunoSEQ multiplex PCR; TCRdb holds only in-frame clones, not every one. Among millions of clones listed, around 94% were seen once. This record belongs to a study of shared clonotypes between healthy human individuals. Study-level information: The cohort comprised a couple of women and a few men. Their ages spanned 18 to 49 years.

This CDR3 contains 13 residues. V and J are TRBV21-1 and TRBJ1-1; the table's D call TRBD1 went unverified against the DNA. TRBV21-1 is shown as a pseudogene. The source of this sequence is a man in his late teens or twenties in good health. Material for sequencing was naive CD4+ T cells sorted from blood. The subset: CD45RA+ positively selected. Here the CDR3 reads CASRDTGDTEAFF. CDR3 coding DNA: TGTGCCAGCAGAGACACAGGGGACACTGAAGCTTTCTTT.